This record concerns one TCR beta chain sequence. This entry belongs to a study of shared clonotypes between healthy human individuals. Produced via immunoSEQ multiplex PCR; TCRdb's table is partial and in-frame only. Among more than 550,000 clones, roughly 72% were seen once, and the ten largest hold more than 1.5%. CDR1 is MDHEN, CDR2 SYDVKM, per germline. This CDR3 spans 16 amino acids. The V and J ends lost 5 bases and 2 bases, in that order; junction bases with no gene match: 6. V is TRBV28 and J is TRBJ2-1; TRBD2 matches 10 bases. The specimen sequenced was memory CD4+ T cells sorted from blood. Indicated subset: CD45RA-negative fraction. The sequence derives from a young woman in good health. The DNA for the CDR3 is TGTGCCAGCAGTACCCGCCTAGCGGGAGCCTACAATGAGCAGTTCTTC. Translated, it gives CASSTRLAGAYNEQFF.